These 5 T cell receptor beta chains were sequenced from one sample in a study of shared clonotypes between healthy human individuals. The repertoire was sequenced with immunoSEQ multiplex PCR; TCRdb's copy has only in-frame clones and lacks some. The sample lists 950,000 to 1,100,000 clones, around four fifths seen once, with approximately 1.5% in the top ten. The sample comprised memory CD4+ T cells sorted from blood. Subset: CD45RA-negative fraction. All receptors come from a man aged 18 to 29 in good health.

This clone was seen only a few times. This rearrangement joins TRBV14 to TRBJ1-2; no reliable D call. Trimming pared 0 bases from V and 5 bases from J, leaving 13 bases between. This CDR3 region has 15 residues. The germline gives CDR1 SGHDN, CDR2 FVKESK. CDR3 residues: CASSQDPTRGYGYTF. The CDR3, as DNA: TGTGCCAGCAGCCAAGATCCCACCCGCGGGTATGGCTACACCTTC.

This clone was found once. The chain couples TRBV6-5 to TRBJ1-5, with 8 bases identical to TRBD1. Trimming took 5 bases from V and 6 from J; bases not matched to a gene: 3. Per the germline V gene, CDR1 is MNHEY and CDR2 is SVGAGI. The CDR3 consists of 13 residues. The CDR3 spells CASSPGQGQPQHF. CDR3 DNA: TGTGCCAGCAGTCCCGGACAGGGTCAGCCCCAGCATTTT.

This chain's CDR3 is CASRTTSGRGRRDTQYF. The CDR3 coding sequence is TGTGCCAGCAGAACGACGAGCGGGAGAGGGAGGAGAGATACGCAGTATTTT. This chain joins TRBV5-4 and TRBJ2-3; TRBD2 matches at 8 bases. This CDR3 comprises 17 residues. With 5 bases clipped from V and 5 bases from J, the junction kept 16 bases outside the gene matches. Germline lookup yields CDR1 SGHNT and CDR2 YYREEE (reference sequence). Full variable domain (remainder filled in from reference TRBV5-4 and TRBJ2-3): ETGVTQSPTHLIKTRGQQVTLRCSSQSGHNTVSWYQQALGQGPQFIFQYYREEENGRGNFPPRFSGLQFPNYSSELNVNALELDDSALYLCASRTTSGRGRRDTQYFGPGTRLTVL.

This chain joins TRBV9 and TRBJ2-1; D is uncertain. This CDR3 is 11 amino acids long. Trimming removed 4 bases at V and 6 bases at J, with 5 bases between. Germline V gene data show CDR1 as SGDLS and CDR2 as YYNGEE. CDR3 residues: CASSMGNEQFF. The CDR3 nucleotides read TGTGCCAGCAGCATGGGCAATGAGCAGTTCTTC.

This chain connects TRBV15 to TRBJ2-5; the D call may be TRBD1 or TRBD2 (6 bases each). The CDR3 loop spans 14 amino acids. CDR1 and CDR2 (germline): LNHNV, YYDKDF (reference sequence). The V gene lost 4 bases and the J gene lost 4 bases, with 13 bases spanning the gap. CDR3: CATSTRGVGETQYF. Here the CDR3 DNA reads TGTGCCACCAGCACGAGGGGGGTGGGAGAGACCCAGTACTTC.